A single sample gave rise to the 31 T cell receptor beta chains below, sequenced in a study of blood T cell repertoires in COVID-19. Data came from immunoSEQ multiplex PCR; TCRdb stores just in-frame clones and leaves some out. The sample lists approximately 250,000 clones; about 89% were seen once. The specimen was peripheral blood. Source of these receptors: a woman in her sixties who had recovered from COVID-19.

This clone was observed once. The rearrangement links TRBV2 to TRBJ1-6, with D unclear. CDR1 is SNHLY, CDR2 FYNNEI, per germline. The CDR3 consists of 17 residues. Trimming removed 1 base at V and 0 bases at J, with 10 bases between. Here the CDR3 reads CASSEGEGSSYNSPLHF. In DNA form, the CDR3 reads TGTGCCAGCAGTGAAGGGGAGGGTAGCTCCTATAATTCACCCCTCCACTTT.

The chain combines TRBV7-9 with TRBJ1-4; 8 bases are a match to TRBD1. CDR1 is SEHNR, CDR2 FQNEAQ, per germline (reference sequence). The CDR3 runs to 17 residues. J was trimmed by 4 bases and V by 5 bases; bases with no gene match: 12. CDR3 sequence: CASSRGAGGIVNEKLFF. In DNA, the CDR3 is TGTGCCAGCAGCCGGGGCGCAGGGGGCATTGTTAATGAAAAACTGTTTTTT.

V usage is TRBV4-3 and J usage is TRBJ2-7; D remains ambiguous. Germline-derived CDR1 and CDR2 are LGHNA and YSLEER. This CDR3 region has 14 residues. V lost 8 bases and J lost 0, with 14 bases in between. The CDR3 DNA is TGCGCCAGCGGCCGGAGAACGGACTCCTACGAGCAGTACTTC. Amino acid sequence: CASGRRTDSYEQYF.

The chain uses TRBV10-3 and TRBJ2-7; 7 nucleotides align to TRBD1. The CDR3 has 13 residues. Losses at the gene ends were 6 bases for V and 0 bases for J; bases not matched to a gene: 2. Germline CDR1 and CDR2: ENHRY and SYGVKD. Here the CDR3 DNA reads TGTGCCATCAGAGACAGGGACTCCTACGAGCAGTACTTC. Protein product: CAIRDRDSYEQYF.

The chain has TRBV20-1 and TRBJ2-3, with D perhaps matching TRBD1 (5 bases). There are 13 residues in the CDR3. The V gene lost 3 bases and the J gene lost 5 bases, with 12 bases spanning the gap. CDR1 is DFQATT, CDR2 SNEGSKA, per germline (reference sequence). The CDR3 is CSASSRGGDTQYF. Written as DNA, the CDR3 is TGCAGTGCTAGTTCAAGGGGCGGAGATACGCAGTATTTT.

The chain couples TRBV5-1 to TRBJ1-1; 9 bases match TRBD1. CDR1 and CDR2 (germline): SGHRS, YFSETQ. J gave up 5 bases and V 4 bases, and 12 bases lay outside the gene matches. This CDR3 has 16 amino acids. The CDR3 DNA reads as TGCGCCAGCAGCCCTACGCCGGGACAGGGATTGACTGAAGCTTTCTTT. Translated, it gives CASSPTPGQGLTEAFF.

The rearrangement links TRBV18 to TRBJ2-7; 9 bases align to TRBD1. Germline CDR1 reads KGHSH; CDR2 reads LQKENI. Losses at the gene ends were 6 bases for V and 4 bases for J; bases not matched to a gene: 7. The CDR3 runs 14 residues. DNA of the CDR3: TGTGCCAGCTCCTCGGGGACAGGGAATTACGAGCAGTACTTC. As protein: CASSSGTGNYEQYF. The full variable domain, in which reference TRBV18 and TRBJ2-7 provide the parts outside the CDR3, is NAGVMQNPRHLVRRRGQEARLRCSPMKGHSHVYWYRQLPEEGLKFMVYLQKENIIDESGMPKERFSAEFPKEGPSILRIQQVVRGDSAAYFCASSSGTGNYEQYFGPGTRLTVT.

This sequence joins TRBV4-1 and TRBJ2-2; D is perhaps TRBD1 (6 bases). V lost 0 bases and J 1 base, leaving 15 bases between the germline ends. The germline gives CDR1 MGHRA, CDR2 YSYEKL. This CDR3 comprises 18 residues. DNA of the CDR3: TGCGCCAGCAGCCAAGATGCGGACAGACTACTGAACACCGGGGAGCTGTTTTTT. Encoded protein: CASSQDADRLLNTGELFF.

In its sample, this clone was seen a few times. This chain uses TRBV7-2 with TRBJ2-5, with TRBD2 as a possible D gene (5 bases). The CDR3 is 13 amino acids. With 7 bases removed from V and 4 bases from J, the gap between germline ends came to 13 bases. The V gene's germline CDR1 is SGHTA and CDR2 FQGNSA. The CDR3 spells CASTLRAGETQYF. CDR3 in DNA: TGTGCCAGCACCCTACGTGCGGGAGAGACCCAGTACTTC.

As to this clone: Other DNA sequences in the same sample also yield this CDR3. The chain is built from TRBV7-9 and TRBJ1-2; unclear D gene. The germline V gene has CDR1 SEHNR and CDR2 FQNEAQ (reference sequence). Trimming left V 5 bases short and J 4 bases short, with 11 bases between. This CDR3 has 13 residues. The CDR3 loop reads CASSLEAGYGYTF. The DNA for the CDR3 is TGTGCCAGCAGCCTTGAAGCGGGCTATGGCTACACCTTC.

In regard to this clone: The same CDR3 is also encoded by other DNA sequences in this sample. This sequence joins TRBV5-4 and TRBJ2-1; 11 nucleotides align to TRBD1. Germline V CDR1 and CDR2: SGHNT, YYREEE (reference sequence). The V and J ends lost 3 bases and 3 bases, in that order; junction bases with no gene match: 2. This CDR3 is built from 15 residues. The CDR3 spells CASSSGTGGYNEQFF. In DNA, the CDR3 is TGTGCCAGCAGCTCCGGGACAGGGGGCTACAATGAGCAGTTCTTC.

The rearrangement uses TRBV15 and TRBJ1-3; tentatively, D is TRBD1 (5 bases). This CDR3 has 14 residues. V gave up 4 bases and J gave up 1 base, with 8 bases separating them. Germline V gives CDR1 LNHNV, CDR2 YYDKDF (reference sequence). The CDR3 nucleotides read TGTGCCACCAGCAAAGACAGTTCTGGAAACACCATATATTTT. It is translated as CATSKDSSGNTIYF.

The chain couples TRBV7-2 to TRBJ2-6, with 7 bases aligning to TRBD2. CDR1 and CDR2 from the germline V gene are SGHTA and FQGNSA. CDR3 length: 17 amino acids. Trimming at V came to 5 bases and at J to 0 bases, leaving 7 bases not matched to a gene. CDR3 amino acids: CASSQGGAFSGANVLTF. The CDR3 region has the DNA TGTGCCAGCAGCCAGGGAGGGGCCTTCTCTGGGGCCAACGTCCTGACTTTC.

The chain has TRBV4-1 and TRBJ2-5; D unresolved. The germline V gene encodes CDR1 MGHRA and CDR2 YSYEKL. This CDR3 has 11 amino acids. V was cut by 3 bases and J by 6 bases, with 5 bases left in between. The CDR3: CASSHDKTQYF. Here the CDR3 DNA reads TGCGCCAGCAGCCATGACAAGACCCAGTACTTC.

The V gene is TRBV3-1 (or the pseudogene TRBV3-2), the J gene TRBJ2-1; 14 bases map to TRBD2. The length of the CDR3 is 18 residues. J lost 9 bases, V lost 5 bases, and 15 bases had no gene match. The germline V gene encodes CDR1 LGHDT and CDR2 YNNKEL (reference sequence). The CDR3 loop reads CASSWTSGGPSDSPEQFF. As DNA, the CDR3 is TGTGCCAGCAGCTGGACTAGCGGGGGGCCTAGTGATTCTCCTGAGCAGTTCTTC.

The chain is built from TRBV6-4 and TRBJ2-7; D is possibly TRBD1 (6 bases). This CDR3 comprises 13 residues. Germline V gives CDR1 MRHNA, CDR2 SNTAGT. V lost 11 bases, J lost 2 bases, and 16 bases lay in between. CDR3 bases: TGTGCCGCAAACAGGGAAGGAGCCTACGAGCAGTACTTC. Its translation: CAANREGAYEQYF.

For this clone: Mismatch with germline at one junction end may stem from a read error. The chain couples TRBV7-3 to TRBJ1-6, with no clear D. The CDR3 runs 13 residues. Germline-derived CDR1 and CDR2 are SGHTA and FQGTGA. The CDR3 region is CASSPSLNSALHF. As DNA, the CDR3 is TGTGCCAGCAGCCCTTCCCTTAATTCAGCCCTCCACTTT.

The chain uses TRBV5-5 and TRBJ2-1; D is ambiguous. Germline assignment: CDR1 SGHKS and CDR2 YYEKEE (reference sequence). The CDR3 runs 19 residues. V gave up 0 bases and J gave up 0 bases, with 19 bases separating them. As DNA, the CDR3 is TGTGCCAGCAGCTTGGGGCCCTACAGTGTGTCCGGCTCCTACAATGAGCAGTTCTTC. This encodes CASSLGPYSVSGSYNEQFF. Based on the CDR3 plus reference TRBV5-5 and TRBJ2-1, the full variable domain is DAGVTQSPTHLIKTRGQQVTLRCSPISGHKSVSWYQQVLGQGPQFIFQYYEKEERGRGNFPDRFSARQFPNYSSELNVNALLLGDSALYLCASSLGPYSVSGSYNEQFFGPGTRLTVL.

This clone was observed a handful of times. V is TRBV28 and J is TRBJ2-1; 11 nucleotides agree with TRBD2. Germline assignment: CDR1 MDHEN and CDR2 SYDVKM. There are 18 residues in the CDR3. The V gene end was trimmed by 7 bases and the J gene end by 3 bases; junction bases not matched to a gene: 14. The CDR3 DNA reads TGTGCCAGCAAACCTAGCGGGGGGCCTCGTCGTCTCTACAATGAGCAGTTCTTC. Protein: CASKPSGGPRRLYNEQFF. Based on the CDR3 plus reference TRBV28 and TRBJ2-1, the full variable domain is DVKVTQSSRYLVKRTGEKVFLECVQDMDHENMFWYRQDPGLGLRLIYFSYDVKMKEKGDIPEGYSVSREKKERFSLILESASTNQTSMYLCASKPSGGPRRLYNEQFFGPGTRLTVL.

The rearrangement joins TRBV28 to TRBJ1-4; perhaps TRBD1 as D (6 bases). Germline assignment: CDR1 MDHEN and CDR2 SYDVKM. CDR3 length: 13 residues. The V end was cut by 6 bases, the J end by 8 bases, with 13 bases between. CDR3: CASSRGGAEKLFF. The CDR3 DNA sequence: TGTGCCAGCAGCCGGGGGGGGGCAGAAAAACTGTTTTTT. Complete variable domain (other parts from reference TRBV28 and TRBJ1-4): DVKVTQSSRYLVKRTGEKVFLECVQDMDHENMFWYRQDPGLGLRLIYFSYDVKMKEKGDIPEGYSVSREKKERFSLILESASTNQTSMYLCASSRGGAEKLFFGSGTQLSVL.

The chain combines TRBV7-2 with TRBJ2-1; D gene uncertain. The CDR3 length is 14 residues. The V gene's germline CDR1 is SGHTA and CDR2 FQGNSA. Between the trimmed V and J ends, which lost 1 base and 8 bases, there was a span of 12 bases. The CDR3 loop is CASSLVRFEDEQFF. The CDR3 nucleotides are TGTGCCAGCAGCTTAGTGAGGTTCGAGGATGAGCAGTTCTTC.

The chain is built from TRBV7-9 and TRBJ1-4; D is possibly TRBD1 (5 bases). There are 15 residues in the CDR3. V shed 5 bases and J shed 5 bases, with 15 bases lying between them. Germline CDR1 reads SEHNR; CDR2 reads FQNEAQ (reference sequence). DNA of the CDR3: TGTGCCAGCAGCCTCCCGAGGGGAGGGAATGAAAAACTGTTTTTT. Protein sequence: CASSLPRGGNEKLFF.

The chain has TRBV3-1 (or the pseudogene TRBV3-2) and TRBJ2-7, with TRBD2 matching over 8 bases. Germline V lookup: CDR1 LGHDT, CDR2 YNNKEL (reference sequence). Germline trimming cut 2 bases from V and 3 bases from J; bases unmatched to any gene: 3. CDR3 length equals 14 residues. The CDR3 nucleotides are TGTGCCAGCAGCCAACAAGCGGGGGACTACGAGCAGTACTTC. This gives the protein CASSQQAGDYEQYF.

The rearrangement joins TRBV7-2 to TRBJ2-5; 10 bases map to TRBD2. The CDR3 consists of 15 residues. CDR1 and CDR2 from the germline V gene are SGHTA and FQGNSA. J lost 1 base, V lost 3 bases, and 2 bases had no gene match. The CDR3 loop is CASSFTSGVQETQYF. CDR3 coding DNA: TGTGCCAGCAGCTTTACTAGCGGGGTCCAAGAGACCCAGTACTTC.

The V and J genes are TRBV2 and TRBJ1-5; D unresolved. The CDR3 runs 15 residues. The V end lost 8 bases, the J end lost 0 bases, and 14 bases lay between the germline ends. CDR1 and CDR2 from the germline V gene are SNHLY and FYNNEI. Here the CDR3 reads CASAEVAVSNQPQHF. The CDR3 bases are TGTGCCAGCGCCGAGGTGGCCGTTAGCAATCAGCCCCAGCATTTT.

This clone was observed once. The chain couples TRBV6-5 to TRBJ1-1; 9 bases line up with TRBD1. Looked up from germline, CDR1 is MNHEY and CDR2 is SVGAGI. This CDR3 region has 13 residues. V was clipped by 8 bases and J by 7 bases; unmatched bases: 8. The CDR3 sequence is CASSDRGGGEAFF. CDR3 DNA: TGTGCCAGCTCCGACAGGGGGGGCGGTGAAGCTTTCTTT.

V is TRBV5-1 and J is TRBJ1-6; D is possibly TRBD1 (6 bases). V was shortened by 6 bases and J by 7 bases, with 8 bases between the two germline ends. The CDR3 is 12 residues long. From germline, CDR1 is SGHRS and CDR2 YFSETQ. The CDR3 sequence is CASKGGNSPLHF. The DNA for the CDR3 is TGCGCCAGCAAAGGGGGAAATTCACCCCTCCACTTT.

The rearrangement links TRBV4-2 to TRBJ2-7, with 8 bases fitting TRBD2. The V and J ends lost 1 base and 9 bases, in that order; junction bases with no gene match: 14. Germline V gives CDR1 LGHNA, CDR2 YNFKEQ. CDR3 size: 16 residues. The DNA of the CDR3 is TGTGCCAGCAGCCAAGTAACGGGGGGGCTCCTGGATGGGCAGTACTTC. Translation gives CASSQVTGGLLDGQYF.

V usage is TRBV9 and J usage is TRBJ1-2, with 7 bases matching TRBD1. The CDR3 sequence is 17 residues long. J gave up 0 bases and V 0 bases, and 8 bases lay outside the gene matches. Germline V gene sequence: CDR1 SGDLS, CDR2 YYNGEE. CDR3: CASSVDPGQASNYGYTF. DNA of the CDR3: TGTGCCAGCAGCGTAGATCCAGGACAGGCCTCTAACTATGGCTACACCTTC. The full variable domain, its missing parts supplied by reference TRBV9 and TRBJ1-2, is DSGVTQTPKHLITATGQRVTLRCSPRSGDLSVYWYQQSLDQGLQFLIQYYNGEERAKGNILERFSAQQFPDLHSELNLSSLELGDSALYFCASSVDPGQASNYGYTFGSGTRLTVV.

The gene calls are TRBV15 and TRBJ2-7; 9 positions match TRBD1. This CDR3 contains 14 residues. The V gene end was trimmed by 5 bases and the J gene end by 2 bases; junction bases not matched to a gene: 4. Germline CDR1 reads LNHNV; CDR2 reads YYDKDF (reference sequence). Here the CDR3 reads CATSRQGGAYEQYF. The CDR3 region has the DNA TGTGCCACCAGCCGACAGGGGGGAGCCTACGAGCAGTACTTC.

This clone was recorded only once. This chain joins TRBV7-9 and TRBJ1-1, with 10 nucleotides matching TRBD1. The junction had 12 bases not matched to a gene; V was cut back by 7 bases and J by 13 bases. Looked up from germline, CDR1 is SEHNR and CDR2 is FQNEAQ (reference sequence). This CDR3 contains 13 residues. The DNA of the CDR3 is TGTGCCAGCACCCCTGGAGGGACAGGGGTTCTTTTCTTT. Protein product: CASTPGGTGVLFF.